This T cell receptor (beta chain) was profiled in a study of neoadjuvant anti-PD-1 for oral cavity cancer. Using immunoSEQ multiplex PCR, the repertoire was profiled, and TCRdb retains in-frame clones only, with some absent. Of 11,000 to 15,000 clones listed, about 70% are singletons. Trimming took 0 bases from V and 8 from J, leaving 17 bases between them. Germline values: CDR1 SGHDT, CDR2 YYEEEE. The CDR3 runs to 15 residues. The receptor was derived from a person aged 35-79 years with oral cavity squamous cell carcinoma. Source: PBMCs, taken before nivolumab (anti-PD-1) treatment. This chain links TRBV5-6 with TRBJ1-2; D is ambiguous. The DNA for the CDR3 is TGTGCCAGCAGCTTGGCCCCCCGGACCCCGAGGGGCTACACCTTC. This encodes CASSLAPRTPRGYTF. The full variable domain, rest sourced from reference TRBV5-6 and TRBJ1-2, is DAGVTQSPTHLIKTRGQQVTLRCSPKSGHDTVSWYQQALGQGPQFIFQYYEEEERQRGNFPDRFSGHQFPNYSSELNVNALLLGDSALYLCASSLAPRTPRGYTFGSGTRLTVV.